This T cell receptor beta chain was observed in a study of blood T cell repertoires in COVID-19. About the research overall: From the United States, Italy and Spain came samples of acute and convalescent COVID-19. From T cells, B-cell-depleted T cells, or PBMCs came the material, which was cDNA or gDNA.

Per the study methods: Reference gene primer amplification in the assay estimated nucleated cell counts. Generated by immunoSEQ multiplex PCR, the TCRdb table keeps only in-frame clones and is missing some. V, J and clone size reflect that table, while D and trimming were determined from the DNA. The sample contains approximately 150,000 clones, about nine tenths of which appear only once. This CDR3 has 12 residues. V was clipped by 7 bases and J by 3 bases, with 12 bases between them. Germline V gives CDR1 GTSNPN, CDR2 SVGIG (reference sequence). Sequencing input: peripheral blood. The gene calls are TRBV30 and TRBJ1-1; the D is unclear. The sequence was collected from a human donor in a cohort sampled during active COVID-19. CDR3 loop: CAYSTRYTEAFF. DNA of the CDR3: TGTGCCTACTCCACCAGGTACACTGAAGCTTTCTTT.